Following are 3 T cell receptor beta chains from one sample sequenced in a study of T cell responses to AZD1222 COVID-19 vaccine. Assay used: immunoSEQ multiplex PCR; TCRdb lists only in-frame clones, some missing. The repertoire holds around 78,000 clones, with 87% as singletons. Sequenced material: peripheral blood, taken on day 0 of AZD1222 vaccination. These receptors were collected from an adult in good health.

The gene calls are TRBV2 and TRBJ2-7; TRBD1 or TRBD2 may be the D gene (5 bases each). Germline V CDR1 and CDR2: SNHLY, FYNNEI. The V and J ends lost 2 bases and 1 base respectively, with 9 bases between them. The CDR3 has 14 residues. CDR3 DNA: TGTGCCAGCAGTGAAAATGAGGGGTCCTACGAGCAGTACTTC. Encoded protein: CASSENEGSYEQYF.

This CDR3 reads CASSAFQANEKLFF. The CDR3 DNA reads TGTGCCAGCAGTGCGTTTCAGGCTAATGAAAAACTGTTTTTT. The J gene is TRBJ1-4, the V gene TRBV2; D ambiguous. Germline V gene sequence: CDR1 SNHLY, CDR2 FYNNEI. Trimming stripped 4 bases from V and 3 bases from J, with 9 bases between. The CDR3 consists of 14 residues.

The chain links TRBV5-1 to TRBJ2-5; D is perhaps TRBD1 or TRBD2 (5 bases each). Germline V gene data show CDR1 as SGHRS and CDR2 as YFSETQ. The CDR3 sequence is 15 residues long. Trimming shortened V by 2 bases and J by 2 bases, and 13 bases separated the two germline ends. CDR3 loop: CASSLEGNRQETQYF. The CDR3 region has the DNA TGCGCCAGCAGCTTAGAGGGGAACCGTCAAGAGACCCAGTACTTC.